The rows below give T cell receptor beta chains drawn from one sample of a study of blood T cells in healthy people across ages. Each CDR3 protein is one row after TCRdb ran MiXCR on the 5' RACE reads. The table shows some 1.7 million distinct CDR3 sequences, with 25% to 30% occurring only once. Sequences were obtained from blood. All receptors come from a woman younger than 45 in good health. Each CDR3 is given with its conserved first and last residue. Fields, in order: D gene, V gene, clone size, J gene, CDR3 DNA, CDR3 protein. D genes are given only for firm matches. Where a row states a size, it is once, few, many or the class of an expanded clone; other rows omit it.

d_call: -
v_call: TRBV15
clone_size: -
j_call: TRBJ2-6
cdr3_nt: TGTGCCACCAGCAGAGGCCTGGTAGGGCAGGGGTTCCCCGTCCTGACTTTC
cdr3_aa: CATSRGLVGQGFPVLTF

d_call: TRBD2
v_call: TRBV10-3
clone_size: many
j_call: TRBJ2-7
cdr3_nt: TGTGCCATCACCGCGGGACTAGCCTACGAGCAGTACTTC
cdr3_aa: CAITAGLAYEQYF

d_call: -
v_call: TRBV7-9
clone_size: -
j_call: TRBJ1-2
cdr3_nt: TGTGCCAGCAGCTTTGCCTCTACAGATGACTATGGCTACACCTTC
cdr3_aa: CASSFASTDDYGYTF

d_call: TRBD2
v_call: TRBV20-1
clone_size: -
j_call: TRBJ2-1
cdr3_nt: TGCAGTGCTAGAGAAACAGCGGGACGGTCCTACAATGAGCAGTTCTTC
cdr3_aa: CSARETAGRSYNEQFF

d_call: -
v_call: TRBV29-1
clone_size: few
j_call: TRBJ2-5
cdr3_nt: TGCGGCGTTCTTAGGGAGACCCAGTACTTC
cdr3_aa: CGVLRETQYF

d_call: TRBD2
v_call: TRBV6-4
clone_size: few
j_call: TRBJ2-1
cdr3_nt: TGTGCCAGCAGTGAAGTAGCGGGGGTCGATGAGCAGTTCTTC
cdr3_aa: CASSEVAGVDEQFF

d_call: -
v_call: TRBV29-1
clone_size: -
j_call: TRBJ1-5
cdr3_nt: TGCAGCGTTGAGGGGACTAGAGGTCAGCCCCAGCATTTT
cdr3_aa: CSVEGTRGQPQHF

d_call: -
v_call: TRBV5-1
clone_size: -
j_call: TRBJ2-7
cdr3_nt: TGCGCCAGCAGCTGGGACCCGGGACGTGGTTATATTGAGCAGTACTTC
cdr3_aa: CASSWDPGRGYIEQYF

d_call: -
v_call: TRBV4-1
clone_size: -
j_call: TRBJ2-3
cdr3_nt: TGCGCCAGCAGCCAAGAAGTGGAGGGGGGGCGCACAGATACGCAGTATTTT
cdr3_aa: CASSQEVEGGRTDTQYF

d_call: -
v_call: TRBV6-1
clone_size: few
j_call: TRBJ2-7
cdr3_nt: TGTGCCAGCAGTGAGGGCTACATCGGCAACTACGAGCAGTACTTC
cdr3_aa: CASSEGYIGNYEQYF

d_call: -
v_call: TRBV15
clone_size: -
j_call: TRBJ1-1
cdr3_nt: TGTGCCACCAGCGGGGGGCCGAACACTGAAGCTTTCTTT
cdr3_aa: CATSGGPNTEAFF

d_call: -
v_call: TRBV6-1
clone_size: -
j_call: TRBJ1-1
cdr3_nt: TGTGCCAGCAGTGGCAAGGGGGGACTCTTGGGGCATGAAGCTTTCTTT
cdr3_aa: CASSGKGGLLGHEAFF

d_call: TRBD1
v_call: TRBV29-1
clone_size: once
j_call: TRBJ2-7
cdr3_nt: TGCAGCGTTGAACTCTGGCAGGGGGACGAGCAGTACTTC
cdr3_aa: CSVELWQGDEQYF

d_call: TRBD1
v_call: TRBV27
clone_size: few
j_call: TRBJ1-2
cdr3_nt: TGTGCCAGCAGTTTAGCGGGGACAGGCCCCTATGGCTACACCTTC
cdr3_aa: CASSLAGTGPYGYTF

d_call: -
v_call: TRBV7-9
clone_size: -
j_call: TRBJ1-2
cdr3_nt: TGTGCCAGCAGCTTAGGACCCGATGGCAACACCTTC
cdr3_aa: CASSLGPDGNTF

d_call: -
v_call: TRBV12-3/TRBV12-4
clone_size: few
j_call: TRBJ2-1
cdr3_nt: TGTGCCAGCAGTATCCAGGGACTGTACAATGAGCAGTTCTTC
cdr3_aa: CASSIQGLYNEQFF

d_call: -
v_call: TRBV7-9
clone_size: many
j_call: TRBJ2-1
cdr3_nt: TGTGCCAGCAGCTTACCAGGGGATGCCTACAATGAGCAGTTCTTC
cdr3_aa: CASSLPGDAYNEQFF

d_call: TRBD1
v_call: TRBV6-1
clone_size: few
j_call: TRBJ1-6
cdr3_nt: TGTGCCAGCAGCGAACAGGGGACAGTTGATTCACCCCTCCACTTT
cdr3_aa: CASSEQGTVDSPLHF

d_call: -
v_call: TRBV12-3/TRBV12-4
clone_size: -
j_call: TRBJ2-2
cdr3_nt: TGTGCCAGCAGTCCTTATACAGGGCGAAGCACCGGGGAGCTGTTTTTT
cdr3_aa: CASSPYTGRSTGELFF

d_call: -
v_call: TRBV20-1
clone_size: -
j_call: TRBJ1-5
cdr3_nt: TGCAGTGCTAGCATGGACGGGAATCAGCCCCAGCATTTT
cdr3_aa: CSASMDGNQPQHF

d_call: -
v_call: TRBV12-3/TRBV12-4
clone_size: few
j_call: TRBJ2-1
cdr3_nt: TGTGCCAGCAGTTTTGGGGTTAACCGGGGCAATGAGCAGTTCTTC
cdr3_aa: CASSFGVNRGNEQFF

d_call: -
v_call: TRBV11-1
clone_size: -
j_call: TRBJ2-5
cdr3_nt: TGTGCCAGCAGCCCCCTAGAGGGGGGCCCTCCCGAGGTGGAGACCCAGTACTTC
cdr3_aa: CASSPLEGGPPEVETQYF

d_call: TRBD2
v_call: TRBV6-2/TRBV6-3
clone_size: few
j_call: TRBJ2-1
cdr3_nt: TGTGCCAGCAGCTACCCCGGGACTACATACAATGAGCAGTTCTTC
cdr3_aa: CASSYPGTTYNEQFF

d_call: -
v_call: TRBV11-2
clone_size: -
j_call: TRBJ1-1
cdr3_nt: TGTGCCAGCCGCCCAAATCGTGGGGCCGGGAACACTGAAGCTTTCTTT
cdr3_aa: CASRPNRGAGNTEAFF

d_call: TRBD2
v_call: TRBV4-1
clone_size: -
j_call: TRBJ2-2
cdr3_nt: TGCGCCAGCAGCCAAGTGCCAGCGGGATGGGGCGGGGAGCTGTTTTTT
cdr3_aa: CASSQVPAGWGGELFF

d_call: -
v_call: TRBV20-1
clone_size: -
j_call: TRBJ2-3
cdr3_nt: TGCAGTGCTAGTCCAAGGGGCCGGAGCACAGATACGCAGTATTTT
cdr3_aa: CSASPRGRSTDTQYF

d_call: TRBD1
v_call: TRBV4-1
clone_size: few
j_call: TRBJ1-5
cdr3_nt: TGCGCCAGCAGCCAGTCTGGACAGGCTTCTCAGCCCCAGCATTTT
cdr3_aa: CASSQSGQASQPQHF

d_call: -
v_call: TRBV11-2
clone_size: once
j_call: TRBJ2-7
cdr3_nt: TGTGCCGGCAGCTACCCGAGTCGGGCCGTGAACGAGGACCAGGTTTTGGAGCAGTACTTC
cdr3_aa: CAGSYPSRAVNEDQVLEQYF

d_call: -
v_call: TRBV10-3
clone_size: few
j_call: TRBJ1-2
cdr3_nt: TGTGCCATCAGCTTGGACCCAGGGAGAGGCTACACCTTC
cdr3_aa: CAISLDPGRGYTF

d_call: -
v_call: TRBV5-1
clone_size: -
j_call: TRBJ2-1
cdr3_nt: TGCGCCAGCAGCCCGGACGATCCCTCCTACAATGAGCAGTTCTTC
cdr3_aa: CASSPDDPSYNEQFF

d_call: -
v_call: TRBV6-5
clone_size: -
j_call: TRBJ2-3
cdr3_nt: TGTGCCAGCAGTTACCGGGGTTGGGGCACAGATACGCAGTATTTT
cdr3_aa: CASSYRGWGTDTQYF

d_call: TRBD2
v_call: TRBV5-4
clone_size: many
j_call: TRBJ2-5
cdr3_nt: TGTGCCAGCAGCTTCAGGACTAGCGGGAGACAAGAGACCCAGTACTTC
cdr3_aa: CASSFRTSGRQETQYF

d_call: -
v_call: TRBV2
clone_size: -
j_call: TRBJ1-1
cdr3_nt: TGTGCCAGCAGTAAGACTCGTGCAGGGTTTAATGAAGCTTTCTTT
cdr3_aa: CASSKTRAGFNEAFF

d_call: TRBD2
v_call: TRBV5-1
clone_size: many
j_call: TRBJ2-5
cdr3_nt: TGTGCCAGCAGCTTGGGACTACTCCAAGAGACCCAGTACTTC
cdr3_aa: CASSLGLLQETQYF

d_call: -
v_call: TRBV5-6
clone_size: few
j_call: TRBJ1-6
cdr3_nt: TGTGCCAGCAGCTTGGAAGGATTGGCAGGGACTTCACCCCTCCACTTT
cdr3_aa: CASSLEGLAGTSPLHF

d_call: -
v_call: TRBV7-3
clone_size: few
j_call: TRBJ1-1
cdr3_nt: TGTGCCAGCAGGGCCGGGACTGGGGAATCTGAAGCTTTCTTT
cdr3_aa: CASRAGTGESEAFF

d_call: TRBD1
v_call: TRBV18
clone_size: -
j_call: TRBJ2-1
cdr3_nt: TGTGCCAGCTCACGGACAGGGGGGTTCGACGAGCAGTTCTTC
cdr3_aa: CASSRTGGFDEQFF

d_call: -
v_call: TRBV7-9
clone_size: few
j_call: TRBJ2-3
cdr3_nt: TGTGCCAGCAGCCCAACCGTCACCGGGACTCATCCGACAGATACGCAGTATTTT
cdr3_aa: CASSPTVTGTHPTDTQYF

d_call: TRBD2
v_call: TRBV29-1
clone_size: many
j_call: TRBJ2-1
cdr3_nt: TGCAGCGGAACTTCGGGGGGGCCCTACAATGAGCAGTTCTTC
cdr3_aa: CSGTSGGPYNEQFF

d_call: -
v_call: TRBV24-1
clone_size: many
j_call: TRBJ2-5
cdr3_nt: TGTGCCACCCGGGACACCGAGACCCAGTACTTC
cdr3_aa: CATRDTETQYF

d_call: -
v_call: TRBV18
clone_size: -
j_call: TRBJ1-5
cdr3_nt: TGTGCCAGCTCACCAGCCGGCAATCAGCCCCAGCATTTT
cdr3_aa: CASSPAGNQPQHF

d_call: -
v_call: TRBV20-1
clone_size: few
j_call: TRBJ2-6
cdr3_nt: TGCAGTGGAGCAGTTTCTGGGGCCAACGTCCTGACTTTC
cdr3_aa: CSGAVSGANVLTF

d_call: TRBD2
v_call: TRBV7-2
clone_size: few
j_call: TRBJ2-1
cdr3_nt: TGTGCCAGCAGCCTCCAGGGGAGCGGGGGATCCTACAATGAGCAGTTCTTC
cdr3_aa: CASSLQGSGGSYNEQFF

d_call: TRBD2
v_call: TRBV20-1
clone_size: -
j_call: TRBJ2-7
cdr3_nt: TGCAGTGCGACGAGCGGGAGTGGTACTTTTTCCAGGGCCTACGAGCAGTACTTC
cdr3_aa: CSATSGSGTFSRAYEQYF

d_call: -
v_call: TRBV29-1
clone_size: few
j_call: TRBJ2-5
cdr3_nt: TGCAGCGCCACCCGACAGTTACAAGAGACCCAGTACTTC
cdr3_aa: CSATRQLQETQYF

d_call: -
v_call: TRBV7-2
clone_size: -
j_call: TRBJ2-3
cdr3_nt: TGTGCCAGCAGCTTAGTAAGGGACCCAGATACGCAGTATTTT
cdr3_aa: CASSLVRDPDTQYF

d_call: TRBD2
v_call: TRBV12-3/TRBV12-4
clone_size: -
j_call: TRBJ2-3
cdr3_nt: TGTGCCAGCAGTCCTAATGCGGCGGGAGGGCCCACAGATGCGCAGTATTTT
cdr3_aa: CASSPNAAGGPTDAQYF

d_call: TRBD1
v_call: TRBV3-1
clone_size: few
j_call: TRBJ2-5
cdr3_nt: TGTGCCAGCAGCCTCCCGGGACAGGGTGAGGGGGAGACCCAGTACTTC
cdr3_aa: CASSLPGQGEGETQYF

d_call: -
v_call: TRBV7-3
clone_size: -
j_call: TRBJ2-3
cdr3_nt: TGTGCCAGCGGTCTGACGCCTGGGGATACGCAGTATTTT
cdr3_aa: CASGLTPGDTQYF

d_call: -
v_call: TRBV29-1
clone_size: many
j_call: TRBJ2-4
cdr3_nt: TGCAGCGTTGAAGATCGGTGGGGAAACATTCAGTACTTC
cdr3_aa: CSVEDRWGNIQYF

d_call: -
v_call: TRBV7-3
clone_size: -
j_call: TRBJ2-1
cdr3_nt: TGTGCCAGCAGCTTAACGCCGGCCGTCAGCTCCTACAATGAGCAGTTCTTC
cdr3_aa: CASSLTPAVSSYNEQFF

d_call: TRBD2
v_call: TRBV29-1
clone_size: -
j_call: TRBJ2-3
cdr3_nt: TGCAGCGTTGGGGGGACTAGCGGAACAAGGGGGACGCAGTATTTT
cdr3_aa: CSVGGTSGTRGTQYF

d_call: TRBD1
v_call: TRBV6-6
clone_size: -
j_call: TRBJ1-1
cdr3_nt: TGTGCCAGCTACGGACAGGGGGCAACTGAAGCTTTCTTT
cdr3_aa: CASYGQGATEAFF

d_call: -
v_call: TRBV24-1
clone_size: few
j_call: TRBJ1-2
cdr3_nt: TGTGCCACCAGTGATCCGGACAGCCGCTATGGCTACACCTTC
cdr3_aa: CATSDPDSRYGYTF

d_call: -
v_call: TRBV7-9
clone_size: -
j_call: TRBJ2-1
cdr3_nt: TGTGCCAGCAGCTTAGTGCCAGCGGGACAGGATGAGCAGTTCTTC
cdr3_aa: CASSLVPAGQDEQFF

d_call: -
v_call: TRBV3-1
clone_size: -
j_call: TRBJ1-5
cdr3_nt: TGTGCCAGCAGCCAGGGGACCCCAAGGAGCAATCAGCCCCAGCATTTT
cdr3_aa: CASSQGTPRSNQPQHF

d_call: TRBD1
v_call: TRBV6-6
clone_size: few
j_call: TRBJ2-3
cdr3_nt: TGTGCCGGCAGTTACTCAGGGGGAATGCACACAGATACGCAGTATTTT
cdr3_aa: CAGSYSGGMHTDTQYF

d_call: -
v_call: TRBV20-1
clone_size: -
j_call: TRBJ2-5
cdr3_nt: TGCAGTGCTAGAAAAGGGGTCGGGGGAGGTGTCCAAGAGACCCAGTACTTC
cdr3_aa: CSARKGVGGGVQETQYF

d_call: -
v_call: TRBV11-2
clone_size: -
j_call: TRBJ1-3
cdr3_nt: TGTGCCAGCAGCGCCGACCGGGCCAGCGGAAACACCATATATTTT
cdr3_aa: CASSADRASGNTIYF